Below, 18 T cell receptor beta chains from the same sample are listed, as sequenced in a study of T cell changes during pregnancy in multiple sclerosis. Sequenced by immunoSEQ multiplex PCR; TCRdb stores in-frame clones only, minus some. This table holds around 56,000 clones, about 95% found once. The source material was CD8+ T cells from peripheral blood mononuclear cells, sampled after pregnancy. These receptors originate from a female donor with multiple sclerosis, enrolled in a pregnancy study.

For this clone: At one end, the junction sequence differs from germline, possibly due to a read error. The genes are TRBV6-5 and TRBJ2-7, with 11 bases that match TRBD2. Looked up from germline, CDR1 is MNHEY and CDR2 is SVGAGI. This CDR3 is 15 amino acids long. The DNA for the CDR3 is TGTGCCAGCAGTGACTCTAGCGGGAGGAGCTCCGAGCAGTACTTC. Its protein is CASSDSSGRSSEQYF.

The chain links TRBV2 to TRBJ2-5, with unresolved D. Trimming took 6 bases from V and 1 from J, leaving 12 bases between them. Germline CDR1 SNHLY, CDR2 FYNNEI. The CDR3 runs 14 residues. Written as DNA, the CDR3 is TGTGCCAGCAGGCCGACTTTTCTCCAAGAGACCCAGTACTTC. Its protein product is CASRPTFLQETQYF.

This chain joins TRBV5-4 and TRBJ1-2, with a possible D match to TRBD1 (6 bases). This CDR3 is 13 amino acids long. The germline V gene has CDR1 SGHNT and CDR2 YYREEE (reference sequence). Trimming shortened V by 1 base and J by 6 bases, and 10 bases separated the two germline ends. The CDR3 is CASSLQGRDGYTF. The CDR3 bases are TGTGCCAGCAGCTTGCAGGGGAGGGATGGCTACACCTTC.

The CDR3 region is CASSDFPDQPQHF. In DNA form, the CDR3 reads TGTGCCAGCAGTGACTTCCCCGATCAGCCCCAGCATTTT. The gene calls are TRBV6-4 and TRBJ1-5; D remains unclear. Germline V CDR1 and CDR2: MRHNA, SNTAGT. The CDR3 runs to 13 residues. With 1 base removed from V and 5 bases from J, the gap between germline ends came to 6 bases.

This chain links TRBV27 with TRBJ2-7; D is perhaps TRBD1 (6 bases). Germline V gene sequence: CDR1 MNHEY, CDR2 SMNVEV (reference sequence). The V and J ends lost 6 bases and 2 bases respectively, with 17 bases between them. The CDR3 is 15 residues long. CDR3 nucleotides: TGTGCCAGCAGACCACCGACAGGACAGCCCTACGAGCAGTACTTC. As protein: CASRPPTGQPYEQYF.

Details on this clone: This same CDR3 is encoded by further DNA sequences in the sample. The genes are TRBV27 and TRBJ2-1; 10 bases are shared with TRBD2. Trimming at V came to 5 bases and at J to 2 bases, leaving 0 bases not matched to a gene. Germline CDR1 is MNHEY and CDR2 is SMNVEV (reference sequence). The CDR3 has 14 amino acids. Written as DNA, the CDR3 is TGTGCCAGCAGTCTAGCGGGAGCCTACAATGAGCAGTTCTTC. Amino acids: CASSLAGAYNEQFF.

Here the CDR3 reads CASSLPRQVYNTDTQYF. The CDR3 DNA is TGTGCCAGTAGCCTTCCACGACAGGTGTACAACACAGATACGCAGTATTTT. The chain recombines TRBV19 with TRBJ2-3; tentatively, D is TRBD1 (6 bases). The CDR3 covers 17 residues. Trimming stripped 6 bases from V and 2 bases from J, with 21 bases between. Germline loops: CDR1 LNHDA, CDR2 SQIVND (reference sequence).

This chain connects TRBV28 to TRBJ2-7; maybe TRBD2 (6 bases). V was shortened by 6 bases and J by 1 base, with 10 bases between the two germline ends. The CDR3 runs to 13 residues. Germline loops: CDR1 MDHEN, CDR2 SYDVKM. The DNA for the CDR3 is TGTGCCAGCAGCTCCGGGAGATCCTACGAGCAGTACTTC. Its protein is CASSSGRSYEQYF. Full variable domain (rest looked up from reference TRBV28 and TRBJ2-7): DVKVTQSSRYLVKRTGEKVFLECVQDMDHENMFWYRQDPGLGLRLIYFSYDVKMKEKGDIPEGYSVSREKKERFSLILESASTNQTSMYLCASSSGRSYEQYFGPGTRLTVT.

J is TRBJ2-7 and V is TRBV19; perhaps TRBD2 as D (6 bases). Looked up from germline, CDR1 is LNHDA and CDR2 is SQIVND (reference sequence). Trimming removed 5 bases at V and 3 bases at J, with 20 bases between. The CDR3 is made up of 16 amino acids. The CDR3 here is CASSWTGGSSFYEQYF. In DNA form, the CDR3 reads TGTGCCAGTAGTTGGACCGGAGGGTCCTCATTCTACGAGCAGTACTTC.

This chain connects TRBV9 to TRBJ2-3; 8 bases map to TRBD2. Losses at the gene ends were 4 bases for V and 0 bases for J; bases not matched to a gene: 7. Per germline, CDR1 SGDLS and CDR2 YYNGEE. This CDR3 has 16 residues. The CDR3 sequence is CASSISLAGSTDTQYF. CDR3 in DNA: TGTGCCAGCAGCATCTCTTTAGCGGGGAGCACAGATACGCAGTATTTT.

The chain combines TRBV5-4 with TRBJ2-7; D is unresolved. The CDR3 length is 14 residues. Germline V gene data show CDR1 as SGHNT and CDR2 as YYREEE (reference sequence). V lost 2 bases and J 2 bases, leaving 11 bases between the germline ends. CDR3 bases: TGTGCCAGCAGCTTACCCAACGCAGCCTACGAGCAGTACTTC. Residues: CASSLPNAAYEQYF.

This clone was found once. The chain uses TRBV5-6 and TRBJ2-1; weak D call: TRBD2 (5 bases). V was clipped by 2 bases and J by 5 bases, with 8 bases between them. CDR3 length: 13 amino acids. Germline V gene lookup returns CDR1 SGHDT and CDR2 YYEEEE. The CDR3 loop reads CASSLEADNEQFF. Written as DNA, the CDR3 is TGTGCCAGCAGCTTAGAAGCGGACAATGAGCAGTTCTTC.

This chain connects TRBV5-1 to TRBJ2-1; possible D gene TRBD1, 6 bases. The CDR3 is made up of 19 amino acids. Germline V gives CDR1 SGHRS, CDR2 YFSETQ. V was pared by 0 bases and J by 1 base, with 20 bases between. The CDR3, as DNA: TGCGCCAGCAGCTTGGAGGGGGAAGAAGCTAAATATTCCTACAATGAGCAGTTCTTC. Amino acids: CASSLEGEEAKYSYNEQFF.

The chain recombines TRBV11-2 with TRBJ2-2; D call uncertain. The CDR3 is 13 residues long. Germline V gene sequence: CDR1 SGHAT, CDR2 FQNNGV. V dropped 3 bases and J dropped 4 bases, with 6 bases sitting between them. Written as DNA, the CDR3 is TGTGCCAGCAGCTTCAGTGGCACCGGGGAGCTGTTTTTT. Protein: CASSFSGTGELFF. The full variable domain, its missing parts supplied by reference TRBV11-2 and TRBJ2-2, is EAGVAQSPRYKIIEKRQSVAFWCNPISGHATLYWYQQILGQGPKLLIQFQNNGVVDDSQLPKDRFSAERLKGVDSTLKIQPAKLEDSAVYLCASSFSGTGELFFGEGSRLTVL.

The rearrangement joins TRBV27 to TRBJ1-1; weak D call: TRBD1 (5 bases). There are 11 residues in the CDR3. Germline values: CDR1 MNHEY, CDR2 SMNVEV (reference sequence). Trimming stripped 8 bases from V and 4 bases from J, with 8 bases between. The CDR3 DNA sequence: TGTGCCAGCCTCCAGGGCACTGAAGCTTTCTTT. Amino acids: CASLQGTEAFF.

The chain recombines TRBV5-1 with TRBJ2-5, with D tentatively TRBD1 (5 bases). Germline V gene sequence: CDR1 SGHRS, CDR2 YFSETQ. CDR3 length: 15 residues. Trimming removed 5 bases from V and 3 bases from J, with 17 bases in between. CDR3 region: CASSEFVRAEETQYF. In nucleotides, the CDR3 is TGCGCCAGCAGTGAGTTTGTCAGGGCAGAAGAGACCCAGTACTTC.

This clone has just one count. This chain uses TRBV27 with TRBJ2-7, with D possibly matching TRBD2 (6 bases). The CDR3 is made up of 13 amino acids. V was clipped by 5 bases and J by 1 base, with 9 bases between them. The germline gives CDR1 MNHEY, CDR2 SMNVEV (reference sequence). The DNA for the CDR3 is TGTGCCAGCAGTCACGGGAGTTCCTACGAGCAGTACTTC. Translating it yields CASSHGSSYEQYF.

The chain is built from TRBV7-9 and TRBJ2-7; D possibly corresponds to TRBD1 (7 bases). The CDR3 runs to 18 residues. Trimming stripped 0 bases from V and 4 bases from J, with 22 bases between. Germline-derived CDR1 and CDR2 are SEHNR and FQNEAQ (reference sequence). The CDR3 sequence is CASSLARDSRGGIYEQYF. CDR3 in DNA: TGTGCCAGCAGCTTAGCGAGGGACAGCCGAGGAGGGATATACGAGCAGTACTTC.